This TCR beta chain was recovered during a study of post-analysis software for immune sequencing data. Trimming at V came to 5 bases and at J to 2 bases, leaving 9 bases not matched to a gene. Germline-derived CDR1 and CDR2 are SGHTA and FQGNSA. CDR3 length: 17 residues. Study findings and constraints: F-measure co-clustering was strong for batch-matched samples. Roughly five TRBV segments appeared more often in patients than in controls, and TRBV5-6, TRBV5-1 and TRBV20-1 were among these.

With respect to this clonotype: The antigen remains undetermined.

Each TCR beta cDNA library carried unique molecular identifiers. Using its own MiXCR run on the PCR reads, TCRdb lists one record per CDR3 protein. The repertoire holds 150,000 to 200,000 distinct CDR3 sequences, with 35% to 40% as singletons. The source of this sequence is a girl aged 5-17 years with multiple sclerosis. V and J are TRBV7-2 and TRBJ2-7; TRBD2 aligns across 13 bases. The sequenced sample was blood, obtained after autologous hematopoietic stem cell transplantation. CDR3 sequence: CASSPRPGLAGTYEQYF. In DNA, the CDR3 is TGTGCCAGCAGCCCCCGCCCGGGACTAGCGGGGACCTACGAGCAGTACTTC.